This T cell receptor (beta chain) was captured by sequencing in a study of blood T cells in healthy people across ages (dated by TCRdb to between 2015 and 2017). Regarding the study in general: Template switching captured roughly one uniquely barcoded TCR beta cDNA molecule per two T cells in model experiments. To avoid experimental bias, donors of different ages were spread randomly across the sequencing lanes. For two donors (one aged 18 to 30 and one aged 80 or older), the study analyzed two additional independent replicas of 1 million unique cDNA reads from the same blood draw. The donors were divided into four age groups: young (average 16 years), middle-aged (about 40), aged (around 59) and long-lived (about 90). The study measured age-related changes in TCR beta repertoire diversity using deep sequencing normalized with unique cDNA molecular identifiers. Study-wide conclusions, independent of this receptor: Because the CMV infection status of the donors was unknown, age-related changes in expanded clonotypes may potentially have been confounded. Total diversity estimates from one million sequenced T cells were considered lower bounds and underestimates. Observed TCR beta diversity per million T cells fell roughly linearly with age, and a significant reduction was already apparent by age around 40. Compared with the aged group, the long-lived group had more naive CD4+ T cells, fewer expanded clones and increased TCR diversity, suggesting age selection. There was a strong correlation between observed TCR beta diversity and the percentage of naive T cells measured by flow cytometry. Conclusive comparison of naive and antigen-experienced compartments was prevented by the profiling of bulk unsorted PBMCs.

The method was 5' RACE. TCRdb shows the sequencer as Illumina HiSeq 2500. A second about 7 to 11 cycle PCR used a sample-barcoded 5' primer and a J-beta primer mix. A unique molecular identifier was introduced onto each TCR beta cDNA molecule by a template-switch 5' adaptor carrying 12 random nucleotides. Each sample yielded at least 3 million CDR3-containing paired-end reads. First-strand cDNA synthesis was performed from all RNA using the Mint cDNA synthesis kit, with priming by a TRBC-specific oligonucleotide. All cDNA was treated with uracil-DNA glycosylase and then went through a first 18-cycle PCR with the universal primers M1SS and BC2_uni_R. As for the original processing: For normalization, 1 million high-quality reads, each with a distinct molecular identifier, were randomly selected from each sample. Reads with shared molecular identifiers were discarded instead of being binned into consensus sequences. CDR3 identification, clonotype clustering and error correction used MiTCR with a Q25 quality threshold and the strictest error-elimination algorithm. A nonparametric unseen species model with Euler transformation was used to estimate lower-bound total TCR beta diversity. TCRdb reprocessing: public reads trimmed at Q25 with fastp, clones called with MiXCR, in-frame beta chains kept. A single entry per CDR3 protein holds the most common genes and DNA from its merged rows. These V and J calls are TCRdb output, not the study's own analysis. Recorded for this sample are more than 800,000 distinct CDR3 sequences; around 30% of them occurred a single time. Together, the top ten hold 17% of the sample.

Via the germline V gene, CDR1 is SGHVS and CDR2 FQNEAQ. V lost 5 bases and J lost 4 bases; the stretch between them is 19 bases long. The CDR3 sequence holds 16 residues, the cysteine and phenylalanine included. Solely the CDR3 DNA is kept, with 48 bases framed from the first base. The donors were 40 or so Caucasian individuals from Russia, aged 6 to 90 years, who were systemically healthy. Each donor gave 8 to 10 milliliters of peripheral blood, drawn into EDTA-treated Vacutainer tubes. Ficoll-Paque density-gradient centrifugation was used to isolate PBMCs, with at least 6 million per sample. Total RNA was extracted from PBMCs with Trizol reagent, with at least 5.5 micrograms obtained per sample. The percentages of naive CD45RAhigh/CD27high T cells were determined by flow cytometry on a PBMC aliquot from every donor. The table lists this clonotype with many counts. It has no known antigen specificity. One base away there is no much larger clone; base qualities are not given.

Source material: blood. The origin of this receptor is a woman older than 75 in good health. The V and J genes are TRBV7-8 and TRBJ2-3, with TRBD1 perhaps the D gene, on 6 matching bases. The CDR3 loop reads CASSGEQGSRSDTQYF. At the DNA level, the sequence is TGTGCCAGCAGCGGGGAACAGGGCTCTCGGTCAGATACGCAGTATTTT. When the CDR3 is completed using the reference TRBV7-8 and TRBJ2-3 genes on either side, the full variable domain is GAGVSQSPRYKVAKRGQDVALRCDPISGHVSLFWYQQALGQGPEFLTYFQNEAQLDKSGLPSDRFFAERPEGSVSTLKIQRTQQEDSAVYLCASSGEQGSRSDTQYFGPGTRLTVL.